The 32 T cell receptor beta chains below all came from one sample that was sequenced in a study of beta chain features in type 1 diabetes. Since all of the isolated RNA was reverse transcribed, expressed TCRB transcripts were what got sequenced. Generated by immunoSEQ multiplex PCR, the TCRdb table keeps only in-frame clones and is missing some. Seen here are over 150,000 clones, around 8% observed once, and the top ten hold 0.55% to 0.75%. Sequencing was done on a sample of central memory CD4+ T cells from blood. The receptors here all came from a man between 18 and 35 years old in good health.

This clone was counted only a few times. CDR3 in amino acids: CASSSVRAGTGARNTEAFF. The DNA for the CDR3 is TGTGCCAGCTCATCGGTCAGAGCCGGGACAGGGGCAAGGAACACTGAAGCTTTCTTT. This rearrangement joins TRBV18 to TRBJ1-1; 10 bases fit TRBD1. Looked up from germline, CDR1 is KGHSH and CDR2 is LQKENI. The CDR3 runs to 19 residues. V shed 5 bases and J 1 base; nucleotides not matched to a gene: 16.

The rearrangement uses TRBV28 and TRBJ1-2, with 9 bases aligning to TRBD1. Germline V gives CDR1 MDHEN, CDR2 SYDVKM. CDR3 length: 14 residues. The ends lost 6 bases at V and 6 bases at J; junction bases unmatched: 8. CDR3 protein: CASSTPGQGNGYTF. In nucleotides, the CDR3 is TGTGCCAGCAGCACCCCAGGACAGGGGAATGGCTACACCTTC.

The table lists this clone with many counts. The same CDR3 also results from other DNA sequences found in this sample. V gene TRBV5-6 combines with J gene TRBJ2-4; weak D call: TRBD1 (6 bases). V was clipped by 4 bases and J by 0 bases, with 8 bases between them. Germline CDR1 reads SGHDT; CDR2 reads YYEEEE. The CDR3 covers 14 residues. The CDR3 bases are TGTGCCAGCAGCGTACAGGGAGCCAAAAACATTCAGTACTTC. Its translation: CASSVQGAKNIQYF.

The genes are TRBV5-5 and TRBJ1-6; TRBD1 matches at 10 bases. Germline loops: CDR1 SGHKS, CDR2 YYEKEE (reference sequence). The CDR3 is 15 amino acids. V dropped 3 bases and J dropped 6; count of bases not matched to a gene: 3. The CDR3 nucleotides read TGTGCCAGCAGCTCGGGACAGGGGAGTAATTCACCCCTCCACTTT. Translated, it gives CASSSGQGSNSPLHF.

Many counts were recorded for this clone. The CDR3 DNA reads as TGCGCCAGCAGCTTTTCAGGATCCTACAATGAGCAGTTCTTC. It codes for CASSFSGSYNEQFF. V is TRBV5-1 and J is TRBJ2-1; D is unresolved. V was pared by 2 bases and J by 1 base, with 7 bases between. Germline-derived CDR1 and CDR2 are SGHRS and YFSETQ. This CDR3 comprises 14 residues.

This chain connects TRBV6-5 to TRBJ2-7; TRBD2 agrees at 12 bases. J was trimmed by 6 bases and V by 5 bases; bases with no gene match: 8. The CDR3 runs 15 residues. Per germline, CDR1 MNHEY and CDR2 SVGAGI. The CDR3 DNA sequence: TGTGCCAGCAGTCAAACTGGACTAGCGGGGATCGAGCAGTACTTC. This gives the protein CASSQTGLAGIEQYF.

The chain joins TRBV28 to TRBJ2-1; a weak D match, TRBD2 (5 bases). Germline V gene data show CDR1 as MDHEN and CDR2 as SYDVKM. V shed 6 bases and J shed 9 bases, with 18 bases lying between them. CDR3 length: 14 residues. The CDR3 nucleotides are TGTGCCAGCAGCCTTGGGCAAGCCCGGGGTGAGCAGTTCTTC. It specifies CASSLGQARGEQFF.

The rearrangement joins TRBV28 to TRBJ2-2; tentative D call: TRBD1 (6 bases). There are 15 residues in the CDR3. Germline assignment: CDR1 MDHEN and CDR2 SYDVKM. V lost 4 bases and J lost 3, with 12 bases in between. The CDR3 DNA sequence: TGTGCCAGCAGTTCGGGAAGGGGGTACACCGGGGAGCTGTTTTTT. This translates into CASSSGRGYTGELFF.

This clone was found a few times. This chain links TRBV6-5 with TRBJ2-7, with 8 bases fitting TRBD1. J lost 3 bases, V lost 4 bases, and 8 bases had no gene match. This CDR3 comprises 15 residues. CDR1 is MNHEY and CDR2 is SVGAGI in the germline V gene. The DNA for the CDR3 is TGTGCCAGCAGTTCGGAACCAGGGGGCTACTACGAGCAGTACTTC. Translated: CASSSEPGGYYEQYF.

V is TRBV5-1 and J is TRBJ2-1, with 13 bases aligning to TRBD2. Germline lookup yields CDR1 SGHRS and CDR2 YFSETQ. The junction had 2 bases not matched to a gene; V was cut back by 4 bases and J by 4 bases. This CDR3 spans 15 amino acids. For the CDR3, the DNA is TGCGCCAGCAGCACGGGACTAGCGGGGTACAATGAGCAGTTCTTC. As protein: CASSTGLAGYNEQFF.

This chain uses TRBV5-6 with TRBJ2-7, with D possibly being TRBD1 (5 bases). The CDR3 is 12 residues long. Germline V gene data show CDR1 as SGHDT and CDR2 as YYEEEE. Deletions cut 4 bases from V and 4 bases from J, with 9 bases between. CDR3 DNA: TGTGCCAGCAGCGCAGGGCTTTACGAGCAGTACTTC. Protein: CASSAGLYEQYF.

In this sample, this clone turned up many times. Other DNA sequences in the same sample also yield this CDR3. This sequence joins TRBV19 and TRBJ1-5, with D perhaps TRBD1 (6 bases). V lost 6 bases and J lost 2, with 8 bases in between. Germline V lookup: CDR1 LNHDA, CDR2 SQIVND (reference sequence). The CDR3 has 13 residues. This CDR3 reads CASRGHRNQPQHF. CDR3 DNA sequence: TGTGCCAGTAGGGGACACCGCAATCAGCCCCAGCATTTT.

The chain uses TRBV11-2 and TRBJ1-6; 10 bases map to TRBD1. The CDR3 consists of 17 residues. Losses at the gene ends were 2 bases for V and 9 bases for J; bases not matched to a gene: 10. The germline V gene has CDR1 SGHAT and CDR2 FQNNGV. The CDR3 nucleotides are TGTGCCAGCAGCTTAATTTCGGGACAGGGGCATAGTTCACCCCTCCACTTT. Translated, it gives CASSLISGQGHSSPLHF.

This clone was observed a few times. This sequence joins TRBV19 and TRBJ2-1; 8 bases are a match to TRBD2. The CDR3 contains 15 residues. The V gene's germline CDR1 is LNHDA and CDR2 SQIVND (reference sequence). V dropped 4 bases and J dropped 10; count of bases not matched to a gene: 12. This chain's CDR3 is CASSKAHSAGAEQFF. For the CDR3, the DNA is TGTGCCAGTAGTAAAGCCCACTCAGCGGGAGCCGAGCAGTTCTTC.

This clone has a count of ten or more. The V and J genes are TRBV11-2 and TRBJ2-1; unclear D gene. The CDR3 covers 11 residues. Germline assignment: CDR1 SGHAT and CDR2 FQNNGV. Between the trimmed V and J ends, which lost 5 bases and 9 bases, there was a span of 8 bases. The DNA of the CDR3 is TGTGCCAGCAGCCCGAACAGTGAGCAGTTCTTC. Translated: CASSPNSEQFF.

V usage is TRBV6-1 and J usage is TRBJ2-5; weak D call: TRBD1 (6 bases). CDR1 is MNHNS and CDR2 is SASEGT in the germline V gene. V lost 3 bases, J lost 2 bases, and 13 bases lay in between. CDR3 length: 15 amino acids. The CDR3 region has the DNA TGTGCCAGCAGTGAGGCTACAGGGAAGCAAGAGACCCAGTACTTC. It codes for CASSEATGKQETQYF.

The table lists this clone with a few counts. The V and J genes are TRBV9 and TRBJ2-2, with D possibly being TRBD2 (6 bases). Germline CDR1 SGDLS, CDR2 YYNGEE. The CDR3 totals 15 residues. The V end was cut by 4 bases, the J end by 1 base, with 11 bases between. The DNA of the CDR3 is TGTGCCAGCAGCCGCCTCGGGGGGAACACCGGGGAGCTGTTTTTT. Encoded protein: CASSRLGGNTGELFF. Variable domain in full (rest from reference TRBV9 and TRBJ2-2): DSGVTQTPKHLITATGQRVTLRCSPRSGDLSVYWYQQSLDQGLQFLIQYYNGEERAKGNILERFSAQQFPDLHSELNLSSLELGDSALYFCASSRLGGNTGELFFGEGSRLTVL.

This clone was counted between two and nine times. This rearrangement joins TRBV6-5 to TRBJ1-1, with D possibly matching TRBD1 (6 bases). CDR1 is MNHEY, CDR2 SVGAGI, per germline. V was cut by 6 bases and J by 8 bases, with 16 bases left in between. This CDR3 region has 13 residues. Here the CDR3 reads CASRSPGHSEAFF. CDR3 bases: TGTGCCAGCAGGAGCCCGGGACACTCCGAAGCTTTCTTT.

The chain couples TRBV15 to TRBJ2-5; the match to TRBD2 covers 9 bases. V shed 1 base and J 5 bases; nucleotides not matched to a gene: 14. The CDR3 consists of 18 residues. CDR1 and CDR2 (germline): LNHNV, YYDKDF (reference sequence). DNA for the CDR3: TGTGCCACCAGCAGAGGGCAGACCCGCGGGGGGGCCTGGGAGACCCAGTACTTC. It translates to CATSRGQTRGGAWETQYF.

This clone has a handful of counts. The chain carries TRBV23-1 and TRBJ1-2; 7 nucleotides agree with TRBD1. TRBV23-1 falls under the ORF class, with uncertain function. V was pared by 8 bases and J by 8 bases, with 11 bases of the junction left unmatched. The CDR3 extends over 13 amino acids. The DNA for the CDR3 is TGCGCCAGCCGATCGACAGGGTCGGGAGGCTACACCTTC. Translating it yields CASRSTGSGGYTF.

This clone was seen a few times. The genes are TRBV9 and TRBJ2-3, with a tentative D call TRBD1 (5 bases). Between the trimmed V and J ends, which lost 4 bases and 5 bases, there was a span of 20 bases. The CDR3 spans 16 residues. Germline V gene lookup returns CDR1 SGDLS and CDR2 YYNGEE. CDR3 nucleotide sequence: TGTGCCAGCAGCCCCACTCCTGGGGCGCTGCGAGATACGCAGTATTTT. Translated: CASSPTPGALRDTQYF. Full variable domain (outside the CDR3, taken from reference TRBV9 and TRBJ2-3): DSGVTQTPKHLITATGQRVTLRCSPRSGDLSVYWYQQSLDQGLQFLIQYYNGEERAKGNILERFSAQQFPDLHSELNLSSLELGDSALYFCASSPTPGALRDTQYFGPGTRLTVL.

This chain joins TRBV15 and TRBJ1-1; 8 nucleotides align to TRBD1. This CDR3 comprises 16 residues. V trimming: 1 base; J trimming: 5 bases; junction bases outside the gene matches: 9. From germline, CDR1 is LNHNV and CDR2 YYDKDF (reference sequence). This chain's CDR3 is CATSRGQGAGETEAFF. In nucleotides, the CDR3 is TGTGCCACCAGCAGAGGTCAGGGGGCCGGGGAAACTGAAGCTTTCTTT.

The chain recombines TRBV5-4 with TRBJ1-2, with 9 nucleotides matching TRBD1. CDR3 length: 15 residues. V dropped 6 bases and J dropped 3; count of bases not matched to a gene: 9. Germline lookup yields CDR1 SGHNT and CDR2 YYREEE (reference sequence). This CDR3 reads CASTVMTGGDYGYTF. CDR3 in DNA: TGTGCCAGCACCGTCATGACAGGGGGGGACTATGGCTACACCTTC.

This clone was seen a few times. The rearrangement uses TRBV30 and TRBJ2-1; 11 nucleotides match TRBD2. The germline gives CDR1 GTSNPN, CDR2 SVGIG (reference sequence). The V and J ends lost 0 bases and 8 bases, in that order; junction bases with no gene match: 9. The CDR3 length is 16 residues. CDR3 protein: CAWSVPNSGRGDEQFF. As DNA, the CDR3 is TGTGCCTGGAGTGTACCTAATAGCGGGAGGGGCGATGAGCAGTTCTTC.

This rearrangement joins TRBV7-2 to TRBJ1-4, with 9 bases identical to TRBD1. V shed 1 base and J 8 bases; nucleotides not matched to a gene: 11. This CDR3 is 17 amino acids long. The germline V gene encodes CDR1 SGHTA and CDR2 FQGNSA. The CDR3 loop reads CASSLGIAGTGQEKLFF. DNA of the CDR3: TGTGCCAGCAGCTTAGGGATTGCGGGGACAGGGCAGGAAAAACTGTTTTTT.

The sample holds a few counts of this clone. The J gene is TRBJ1-1, the V gene TRBV5-4; 8 nucleotides agree with TRBD1. The CDR3 has 14 amino acids. Germline CDR1 and CDR2: SGHNT and YYREEE (reference sequence). With V trimmed by 4 bases and J by 1 base, 3 bases remained unmatched. CDR3 protein: CASSLGTGNTEAFF. CDR3 DNA: TGTGCCAGCAGCCTCGGGACAGGGAACACTGAAGCTTTCTTT.

The J gene is TRBJ2-7, the V gene TRBV28, with 15 bases matching TRBD2. Germline loops: CDR1 MDHEN, CDR2 SYDVKM. V lost 2 bases to trimming and J lost 5 bases; unmatched junction nucleotides: 22. CDR3 length: 22 residues. DNA for the CDR3: TGTGCCAGCAGTTTAAGGATCCCCCAGAGGGGACTAGCGGGAGGACGACCCGACGAGCAGTACTTC. Protein product: CASSLRIPQRGLAGGRPDEQYF.

This rearrangement joins TRBV27 to TRBJ2-7, with D unclear. Germline lookup yields CDR1 MNHEY and CDR2 SMNVEV (reference sequence). Trimming shortened V by 0 bases and J by 3 bases, and 15 bases separated the two germline ends. The CDR3 covers 16 residues. As DNA, the CDR3 is TGTGCCAGCAGTTTATCGGGCAGCTTACGGAACTACGAGCAGTACTTC. Amino acid sequence: CASSLSGSLRNYEQYF.

V is TRBV9 and J is TRBJ2-7; 8 nucleotides line up with TRBD2. CDR3 length: 14 amino acids. V lost 3 bases, J lost 3 bases, and 5 bases stayed unmatched. Looked up from germline, CDR1 is SGDLS and CDR2 is YYNGEE. CDR3 amino acids: CASSGTGTSYEQYF. The CDR3 DNA follows: TGTGCCAGCAGCGGAACCGGGACTAGCTACGAGCAGTACTTC.

CDR3 sequence reads: CASSLSGGLAFF. The CDR3 DNA sequence: TGTGCCAGCAGCCTCTCCGGGGGGCTAGCTTTCTTT. The chain recombines TRBV6-6 with TRBJ1-1; possible D gene TRBD1, 6 bases. The CDR3 spans 12 residues. The germline V gene encodes CDR1 MNHNY and CDR2 SVGAGI (reference sequence). Trimming removed 6 bases at V and 10 bases at J, with 15 bases between.

The sample holds a few counts of this clone. One junction end does not reproduce the germline sequence, and a read error may be involved. V usage is TRBV5-1 and J usage is TRBJ2-7; the D gene is possibly TRBD1 (8 bases). The CDR3 loop spans 14 amino acids. Germline V gives CDR1 SGHRS, CDR2 YFSETQ. The CDR3 region has the DNA TGTGCCAGCAGCACCACAGGGGGGGCCTACGAGCAGTACTTC. This sequence encodes CASSTTGGAYEQYF.

CDR3 in amino acids: CATARGSGTGETQYF. The CDR3 coding sequence is TGCGCCACCGCACGGGGCAGTGGTACAGGGGAGACCCAGTACTTC. The chain couples TRBV4-3 to TRBJ2-5, with D possibly TRBD1 on 6 matching bases. Germline values: CDR1 LGHNA, CDR2 YSLEER. Deletions cut 10 bases from V and 5 bases from J, with 23 bases between. This CDR3 contains 15 residues.